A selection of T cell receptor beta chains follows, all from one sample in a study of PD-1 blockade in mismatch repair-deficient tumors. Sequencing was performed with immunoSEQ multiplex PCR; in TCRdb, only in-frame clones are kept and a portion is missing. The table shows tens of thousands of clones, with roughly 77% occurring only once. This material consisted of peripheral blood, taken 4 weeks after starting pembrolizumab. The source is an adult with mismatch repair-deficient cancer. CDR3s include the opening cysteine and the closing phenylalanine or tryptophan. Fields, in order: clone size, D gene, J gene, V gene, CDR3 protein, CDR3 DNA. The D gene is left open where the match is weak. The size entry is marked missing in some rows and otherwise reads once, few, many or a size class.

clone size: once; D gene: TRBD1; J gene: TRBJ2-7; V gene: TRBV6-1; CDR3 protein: CASSYGQGVYEQYF; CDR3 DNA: TGTGCCAGCAGTTATGGACAGGGCGTTTACGAGCAGTACTTC
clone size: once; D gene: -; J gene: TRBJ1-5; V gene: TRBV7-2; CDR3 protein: CASSLVFNSNQPQHF; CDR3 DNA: TGTGCCAGCAGCTTAGTATTTAATAGCAATCAGCCCCAGCATTTT
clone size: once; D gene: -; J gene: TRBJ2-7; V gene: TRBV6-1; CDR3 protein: CASSSEGYEQYF; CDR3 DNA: TGTGCCAGCAGTTCAGAGGGCTACGAGCAGTACTTC
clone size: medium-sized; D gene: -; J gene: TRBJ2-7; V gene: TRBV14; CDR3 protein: CASSQFLSYEQYF; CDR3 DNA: TGTGCCAGCAGCCAATTCCTCTCCTACGAGCAGTACTTC
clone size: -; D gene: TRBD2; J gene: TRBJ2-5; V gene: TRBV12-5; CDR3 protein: CASGLGAGGPEETQYF; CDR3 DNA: TGTGCTAGTGGTTTGGGAGCGGGAGGGCCAGAAGAGACCCAGTACTTC
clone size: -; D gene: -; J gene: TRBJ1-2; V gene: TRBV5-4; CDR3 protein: CASKGSGGGNYGYTF; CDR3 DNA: TGTGCCAGCAAAGGTTCGGGGGGCGGTAACTATGGCTACACCTTC
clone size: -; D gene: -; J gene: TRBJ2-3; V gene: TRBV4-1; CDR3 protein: CASSQEGGTDTQYF; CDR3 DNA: TGCGCCAGCAGCCAAGAGGGGGGAACAGATACGCAGTATTTT
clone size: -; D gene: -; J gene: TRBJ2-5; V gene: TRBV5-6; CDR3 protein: CASSQGSQETQYF; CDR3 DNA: TGTGCCAGCAGCCAGGGGAGTCAAGAGACCCAGTACTTC
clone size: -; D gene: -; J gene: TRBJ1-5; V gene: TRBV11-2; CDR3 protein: CASSPVEGQPQHF; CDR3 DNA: TGTGCCAGCAGTCCGGTGGAGGGTCAGCCCCAGCATTTT
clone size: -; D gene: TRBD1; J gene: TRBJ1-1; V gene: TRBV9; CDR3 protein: CASSPRDRGRVNTEAFF; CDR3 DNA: TGTGCCAGCAGCCCGCGGGACAGGGGGCGCGTGAACACTGAAGCTTTCTTT
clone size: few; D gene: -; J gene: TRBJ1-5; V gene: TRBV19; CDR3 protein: CASCSRGGNQPQHF; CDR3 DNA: TGTGCCTCGTGTAGCAGGGGAGGAAATCAGCCCCAGCATTTT
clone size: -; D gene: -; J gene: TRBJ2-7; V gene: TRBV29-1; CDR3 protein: CSVKTAAYEQYF; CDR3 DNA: TGCAGCGTCAAGACTGCTGCCTACGAGCAGTACTTC
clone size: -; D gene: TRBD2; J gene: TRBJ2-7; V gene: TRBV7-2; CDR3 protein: CASKRASGAYEQYF; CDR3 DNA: TGTGCCAGCAAGCGGGCTAGCGGAGCCTACGAGCAGTACTTC
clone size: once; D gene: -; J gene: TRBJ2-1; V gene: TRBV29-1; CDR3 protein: CSVEDWGSSYNEQFF; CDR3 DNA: TGCAGCGTTGAAGATTGGGGCAGCTCCTACAATGAGCAGTTCTTC
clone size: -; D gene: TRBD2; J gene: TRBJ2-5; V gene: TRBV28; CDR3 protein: CASSFGPGGTQETQYF; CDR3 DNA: TGTGCCAGCAGTTTTGGTCCGGGAGGAACACAAGAGACCCAGTACTTC
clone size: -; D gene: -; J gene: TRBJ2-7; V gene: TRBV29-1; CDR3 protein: CSVEDPMGPRGADEQYF; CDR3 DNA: TGCAGCGTTGAAGATCCTATGGGCCCCAGAGGTGCGGACGAGCAGTACTTC
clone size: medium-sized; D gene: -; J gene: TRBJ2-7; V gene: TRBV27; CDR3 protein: CASSPTAQTEQYF; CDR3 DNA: TGTGCCAGCAGTCCTACGGCCCAAACCGAGCAGTACTTC
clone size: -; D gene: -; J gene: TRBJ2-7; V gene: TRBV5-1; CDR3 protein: CASSPSGASGYEQYF; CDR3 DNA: TGCGCCAGCAGCCCCTCGGGGGCTAGCGGCTACGAGCAGTACTTC
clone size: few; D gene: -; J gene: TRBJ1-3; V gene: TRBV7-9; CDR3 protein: CASSSGRITSGNTIYF; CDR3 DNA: TGTGCCAGCAGCTCCGGACGGATCACCTCTGGAAACACCATATATTTT
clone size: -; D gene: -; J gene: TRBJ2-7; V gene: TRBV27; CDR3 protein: CASSPSRGYLYEQYF; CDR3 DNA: TGTGCCAGCAGTCCTTCTCGCGGCTACTTGTACGAGCAGTACTTC
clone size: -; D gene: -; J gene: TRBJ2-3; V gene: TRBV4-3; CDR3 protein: CASSQDTPDTQYF; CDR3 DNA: TGCGCCAGCAGCCAAGATACCCCAGATACGCAGTATTTT
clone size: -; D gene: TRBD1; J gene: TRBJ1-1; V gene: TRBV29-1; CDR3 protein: CSVDRDGSTEAFF; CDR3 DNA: TGCAGCGTAGACAGGGATGGGAGCACTGAAGCTTTCTTT
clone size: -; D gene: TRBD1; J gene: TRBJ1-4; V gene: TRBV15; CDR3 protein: CATSKERDRGPEKLFF; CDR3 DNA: TGTGCCACCAGCAAAGAAAGGGACAGGGGGCCTGAAAAACTGTTTTTT
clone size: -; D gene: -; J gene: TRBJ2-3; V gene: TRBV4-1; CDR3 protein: CASSQEGTGLDTQYF; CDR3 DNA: TGCGCCAGCAGCCAAGAAGGAACAGGGCTGGATACGCAGTATTTT
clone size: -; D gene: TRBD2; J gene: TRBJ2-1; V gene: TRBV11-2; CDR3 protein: CASSLVPGLEFEQFF; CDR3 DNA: TGTGCCAGCAGCTTAGTCCCGGGACTAGAGTTTGAGCAGTTCTTC
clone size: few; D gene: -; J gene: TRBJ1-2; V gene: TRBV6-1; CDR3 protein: CASVTNYGYTF; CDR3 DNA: TGTGCCAGCGTAACTAACTATGGCTACACCTTC
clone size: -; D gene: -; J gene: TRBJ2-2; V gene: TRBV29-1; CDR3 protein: CSVLGRAGELFF; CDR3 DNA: TGCAGCGTCCTGGGGCGAGCCGGGGAGCTGTTTTTT
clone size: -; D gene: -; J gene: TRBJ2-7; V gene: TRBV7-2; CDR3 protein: CASSPRPGARNEQYF; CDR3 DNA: TGTGCCAGCAGCCCCCGGCCGGGGGCTAGGAACGAGCAGTACTTC
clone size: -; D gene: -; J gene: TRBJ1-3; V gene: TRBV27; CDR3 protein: CASSPNRIHSGNTIYF; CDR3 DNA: TGTGCCAGCAGCCCTAATCGGATTCACTCTGGAAACACCATATATTTT
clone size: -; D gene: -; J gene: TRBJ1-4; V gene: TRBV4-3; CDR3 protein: CASSQVVGGQGVNEKLFF; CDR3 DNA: TGCGCCAGCAGCCAAGTAGTGGGAGGGCAGGGAGTTAATGAAAAACTGTTTTTT
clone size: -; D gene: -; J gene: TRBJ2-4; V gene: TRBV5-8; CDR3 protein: CASSWGKNIQYF; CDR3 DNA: TGTGCCAGCAGCTGGGGTAAAAACATTCAGTACTTC
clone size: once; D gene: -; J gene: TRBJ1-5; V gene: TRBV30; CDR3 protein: CAWSSGSGNQPQHF; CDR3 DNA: TGTGCCTGGAGTTCAGGGTCTGGCAATCAGCCCCAGCATTTT
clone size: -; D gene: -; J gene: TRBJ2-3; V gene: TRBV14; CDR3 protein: CASSQAPVVRRDTQYF; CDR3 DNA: TGTGCCAGCAGCCAAGCGCCGGTCGTAAGGAGGGATACGCAGTATTTT
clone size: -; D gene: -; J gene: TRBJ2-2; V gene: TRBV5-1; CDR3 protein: CASSQGDTGELFF; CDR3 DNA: TGTGCCAGCAGCCAGGGCGACACCGGGGAGCTGTTTTTT
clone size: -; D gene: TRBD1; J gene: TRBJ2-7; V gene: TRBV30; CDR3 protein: CAWSPGQVYEQYF; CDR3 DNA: TGTGCCTGGAGTCCGGGACAGGTCTACGAGCAGTACTTC
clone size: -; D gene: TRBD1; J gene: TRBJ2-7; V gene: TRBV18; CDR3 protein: CASSPGTGYEQYF; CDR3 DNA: TGTGCCAGCTCACCGGGGACAGGGTACGAGCAGTACTTC
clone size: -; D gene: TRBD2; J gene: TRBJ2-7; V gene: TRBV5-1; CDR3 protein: CASSAGLAVPGSSYEQYF; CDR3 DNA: TGCGCCAGCAGCGCGGGACTAGCGGTACCAGGAAGCTCCTACGAGCAGTACTTC
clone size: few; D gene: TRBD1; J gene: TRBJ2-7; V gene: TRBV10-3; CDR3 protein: CAISLTGDGYEQYF; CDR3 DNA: TGTGCCATCAGCCTGACAGGGGACGGGTACGAGCAGTACTTC
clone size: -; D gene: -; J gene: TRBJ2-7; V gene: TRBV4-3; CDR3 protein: CASSQDQDSEQYF; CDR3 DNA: TGCGCCAGCAGCCAAGATCAAGATAGTGAGCAGTACTTC
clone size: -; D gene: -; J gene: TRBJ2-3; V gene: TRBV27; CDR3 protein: CASSLSMADTQYF; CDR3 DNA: TGTGCCAGCAGTTTATCGATGGCAGATACGCAGTATTTT
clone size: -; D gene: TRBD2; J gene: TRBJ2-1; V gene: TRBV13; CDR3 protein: CASSSGLGLVHEQFF; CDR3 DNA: TGTGCCAGCAGCTCCGGACTAGGCCTTGTCCATGAGCAGTTCTTC
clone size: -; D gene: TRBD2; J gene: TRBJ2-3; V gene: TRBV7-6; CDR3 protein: CASSLRNSGGTDTQYF; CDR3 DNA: TGTGCCAGCAGCCTCCGTAATAGCGGGGGGACAGATACGCAGTATTTT
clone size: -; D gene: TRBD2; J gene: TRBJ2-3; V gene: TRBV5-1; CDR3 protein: CASSHRREGDTQYF; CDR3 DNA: TGCGCCAGCAGCCACCGGCGGGAGGGTGATACGCAGTATTTT
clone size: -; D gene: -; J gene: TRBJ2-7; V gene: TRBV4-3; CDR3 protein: CASSQDRAGSYEQYF; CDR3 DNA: TGCGCCAGCAGCCAAGATAGGGCGGGCTCCTACGAGCAGTACTTC
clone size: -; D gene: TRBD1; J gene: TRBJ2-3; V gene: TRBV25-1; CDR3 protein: CASGQGAVDTQYF; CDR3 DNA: TGTGCCAGCGGACAGGGGGCTGTAGATACGCAGTATTTT
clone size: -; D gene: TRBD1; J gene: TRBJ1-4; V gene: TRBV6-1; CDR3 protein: CASSEGQGFEKLFF; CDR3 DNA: TGTGCCAGCAGTGAAGGACAGGGTTTTGAAAAACTGTTTTTT
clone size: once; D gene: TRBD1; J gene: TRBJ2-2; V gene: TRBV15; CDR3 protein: CATSRGGGRSCGCGELFF; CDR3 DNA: TGTGCCACCAGCAGAGGAGGGGGCAGGTCCTGCGGGTGCGGGGAGCTGTTTTTT
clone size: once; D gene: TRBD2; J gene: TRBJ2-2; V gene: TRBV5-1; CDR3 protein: CASKRELHTGELFF; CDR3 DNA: TGCGCCAGCAAGCGGGAGTTGCACACCGGGGAGCTGTTTTTT
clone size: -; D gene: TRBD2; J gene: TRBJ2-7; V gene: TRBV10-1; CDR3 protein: CASAKRLAGGEQYF; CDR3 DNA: TGCGCCAGCGCAAAAAGGCTAGCGGGAGGCGAGCAGTACTTC
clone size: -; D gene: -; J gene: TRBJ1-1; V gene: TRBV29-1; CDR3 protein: CSVENTGNTEAFF; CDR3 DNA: TGCAGCGTTGAGAACACCGGGAACACTGAAGCTTTCTTT
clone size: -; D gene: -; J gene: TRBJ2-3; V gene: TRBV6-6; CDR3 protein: CASSPLNRPTDTQYF; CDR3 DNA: TGTGCCAGCAGCCCCCTCAATCGCCCCACAGATACGCAGTATTTT
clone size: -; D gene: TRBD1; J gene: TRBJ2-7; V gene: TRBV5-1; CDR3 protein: CASSLLSAGGEQYF; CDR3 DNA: TGCGCCAGCAGCTTACTAAGTGCAGGGGGCGAGCAGTACTTC